This T cell receptor (beta chain) comes out of a study of blood T cell repertoires in COVID-19. On the study more broadly: The origin of the acute and convalescent COVID-19 samples was the United States, Italy and Spain. PBMCs, B-cell-depleted T cells, or T cells were the source of the cDNA or gDNA that made up the material.

The germline V and J ends were trimmed by 6 bases and 3 bases, with 11 bases remaining between them. Germline loops: CDR1 ENHRY, CDR2 SYGVKD. This CDR3 has 13 amino acids. Recruited during active infection, patients (from Seattle) were subsequently followed longitudinally. In the original analysis: The assay estimated nucleated cells by amplifying reference gene primers. Produced via immunoSEQ multiplex PCR; TCRdb's table is partial and in-frame only. V and J calls and clone size follow that table, whereas D and trimming were derived from the DNA. The table has 230,000 or so clones, about four fifths seen once.

Sequencing used peripheral blood. This receptor was taken from a woman of 80 years or more with COVID-19, enrolled during active disease. The rearrangement uses TRBV10-3 and TRBJ1-2; D gene uncertain. The CDR3 loop reads CAISGLGDYGYTF. The CDR3 DNA reads TGTGCCATCAGCGGACTCGGGGACTATGGCTACACCTTC.